This T cell receptor beta chain originates from a study of T cell repertoires in cytomegalovirus infection (dated by TCRdb to the late 2010s). Context from the whole study: Donor HLA type was relevant to the analysis, because carriage of CMV infection together with the matching HLA type was indicated by public TCR beta signatures. General conclusions and limits of the study: Cumulative frequency of public TCR beta family members discriminated carriers of CMV infection plus the relevant HLA type in this cohort and an independent approximately 370-donor cohort. The ex vivo response was dominated by HLA-C-restricted CMV-specific TCR beta clonotypes, and the single most frequent clonotype in two of eight donors was supplied by these HLA-C-restricted clonotypes.

Instrument used: Illumina HiSeq 1500. TCRdb cleaned the public reads at Q25 with fastp, built clones with MiXCR and kept in-frame beta chains. One record per CDR3 amino acid sequence lists the most common genes and DNA. This sample has 170,000 or so distinct CDR3 sequences in its table, and about 18% of those were observed once. Around 27% of the sample lies in the top ten. Worth noting for this clonotype: Its antigen is unknown. Base quality data are lacking; no much larger clone is found one base away.

Sequenced: CD8+ T cells from PBMCs. The source is a human donor in good health (CMV status not recorded). Some clones in this sample may be carry-over from other donors' samples.

The DNA reads as follows: TGTGCCAGCCGCCCGGGAGACACCGGGGAGCTGTTTTTT. Its amino acids are CASRPGDTGELFF. Here the chain combines TRBV7-6 and TRBJ2-2; D gene: possibly TRBD2, on 6 matching bases. CDR1 and CDR2 (SGHVS, FNYEAQ) derive from the germline V gene. V and J lose 8 bases and 3 bases, and a span of 10 bases separates them. Including cysteine and phenylalanine, the CDR3 has 13 amino acids. Of all the DNA, just the CDR3 is kept, 39 bases in frame from base 1. The variable domain in full, with residues beyond the CDR3 obtained from the reference TRBV7-6 and TRBJ2-2 genes, is GAGVSQSPRYKVTKRGQDVALRCDPISGHVSLYWYRQALGQGPEFLTYFNYEAQQDKSGLPNDRFSAERPEGSISTLTIQRTEQRDSAMYRCASRPGDTGELFFGEGSRLTVL.